This T cell receptor beta chain was recorded in a study of T cell repertoires in cytomegalovirus infection. Study-wide results and limits: Frequencies of public TCR beta families were cumulated, and this identified carriers of CMV plus the relevant HLA.

The table lists this clonotype with a few counts. The antigen is unknown. The DNA is left out, because the CDR3 cannot be placed on it with certainty; the CDR3 is given as TCRdb lists it. Both ends counted, the CDR3 spans 16 residues. CDR1 and CDR2 (germline): SGHTA, FQGNSA. TCRdb itself ran the reads through MiXCR, one entry per CDR3 protein. The data show 450,000 to 600,000 distinct CDR3 sequences, with around a third seen just once and around a sixth held by the top ten. The V call is TRBV7-2, the J call TRBJ2-3; the DNA was not compared with TRBD1, the D call given in the table. Source: cultured PBMCs, taken from culture after CMV antigen stimulation. The sequence derives from a human donor in good health (CMV status not recorded). Some clones in this sample may be carry-over from other donors' samples. CDR3 sequence: CASSFGSGQGSDTQYF.